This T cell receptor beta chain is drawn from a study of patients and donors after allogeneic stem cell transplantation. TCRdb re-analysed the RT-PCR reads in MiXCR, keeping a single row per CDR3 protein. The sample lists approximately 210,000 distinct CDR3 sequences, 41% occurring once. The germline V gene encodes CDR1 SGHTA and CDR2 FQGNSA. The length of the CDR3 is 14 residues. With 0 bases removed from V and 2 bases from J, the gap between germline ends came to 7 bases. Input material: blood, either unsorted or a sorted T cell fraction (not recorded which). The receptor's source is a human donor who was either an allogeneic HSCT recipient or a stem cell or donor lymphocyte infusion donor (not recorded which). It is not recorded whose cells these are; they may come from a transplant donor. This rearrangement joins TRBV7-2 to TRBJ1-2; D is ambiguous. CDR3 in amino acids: CASSLAKENYGYTF. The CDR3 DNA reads TGTGCCAGCAGCTTAGCAAAGGAGAACTATGGCTACACCTTC. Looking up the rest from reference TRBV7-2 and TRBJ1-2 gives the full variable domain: GAGVSQSPSNKVTEKGKDVELRCDPISGHTALYWYRQSLGQGLEFLIYFQGNSAPDKSGLPSDRFSAERTGGSVSTLTIQRTQQEDSAVYLCASSLAKENYGYTFGSGTRLTVV.